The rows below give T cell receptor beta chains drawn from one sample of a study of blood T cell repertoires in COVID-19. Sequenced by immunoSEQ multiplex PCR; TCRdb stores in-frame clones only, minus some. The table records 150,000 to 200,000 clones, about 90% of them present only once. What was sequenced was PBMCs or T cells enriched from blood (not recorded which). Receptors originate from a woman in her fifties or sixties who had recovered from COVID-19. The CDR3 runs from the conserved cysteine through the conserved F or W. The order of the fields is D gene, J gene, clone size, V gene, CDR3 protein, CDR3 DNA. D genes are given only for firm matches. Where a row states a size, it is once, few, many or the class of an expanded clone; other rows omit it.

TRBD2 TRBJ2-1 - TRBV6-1 CASSDSGRPRGNEQFF TGTGCCAGCAGTGACAGCGGGAGGCCCCGCGGGAATGAGCAGTTCTTC
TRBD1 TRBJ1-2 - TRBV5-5 CASSLTGGAKVNYGYTF TGTGCCAGCAGCTTGACAGGGGGCGCAAAGGTTAACTATGGCTACACCTTC
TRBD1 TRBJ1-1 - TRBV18 CASSLTDRGTEAFF TGTGCCAGCTCTCTGACGGACAGGGGCACTGAAGCTTTCTTT
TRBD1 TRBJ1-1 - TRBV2 CASSAGTGGTEAFF TGTGCCAGCAGCGCCGGGACAGGGGGGACTGAAGCTTTCTTT
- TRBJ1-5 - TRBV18 CASSPSTGDNQPQHF TGTGCCAGCTCCCCCTCCACCGGTGACAATCAGCCCCAGCATTTT
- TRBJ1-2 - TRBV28 CASSPSRQVNYGYTF TGTGCCAGCAGTCCGTCGCGACAGGTTAACTATGGCTACACCTTC
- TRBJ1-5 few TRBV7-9 CASSQGGVGQPQHF TGTGCCAGCAGCCAAGGGGGGGTAGGGCAGCCCCAGCATTTT
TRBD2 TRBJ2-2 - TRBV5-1 CASSLEFSGRISGELFF TGCGCCAGCAGCTTGGAGTTTAGCGGGAGGATATCCGGGGAGCTGTTTTTT
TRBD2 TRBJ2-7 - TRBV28 CASSIISGNLNEQYF TGTGCCAGCAGTATAATAAGCGGGAACTTGAACGAGCAGTACTTC
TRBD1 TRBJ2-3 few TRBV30 CAWSRTGSTDTQYF TGTGCCTGGAGTAGGACAGGGTCTACAGATACGCAGTATTTT
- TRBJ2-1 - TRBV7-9 CASSLGGGRGGEQFF TGTGCCAGCAGCTTAGGCGGCGGGAGAGGGGGTGAGCAGTTCTTC
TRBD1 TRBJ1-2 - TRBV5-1 CASSLERTGDGRNGYTF TGCGCCAGCAGCTTGGAAAGGACAGGGGATGGGCGGAATGGCTACACCTTC
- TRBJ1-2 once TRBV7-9 CASSPEGVNYGYTF TGTGCCAGCAGCCCCGAAGGGGTCAACTATGGCTACACCTTC
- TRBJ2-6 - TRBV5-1 CASSLAGISGANVLTF TGCGCCAGCAGCTTGGCGGGGATATCTGGGGCCAACGTCCTGACTTTC